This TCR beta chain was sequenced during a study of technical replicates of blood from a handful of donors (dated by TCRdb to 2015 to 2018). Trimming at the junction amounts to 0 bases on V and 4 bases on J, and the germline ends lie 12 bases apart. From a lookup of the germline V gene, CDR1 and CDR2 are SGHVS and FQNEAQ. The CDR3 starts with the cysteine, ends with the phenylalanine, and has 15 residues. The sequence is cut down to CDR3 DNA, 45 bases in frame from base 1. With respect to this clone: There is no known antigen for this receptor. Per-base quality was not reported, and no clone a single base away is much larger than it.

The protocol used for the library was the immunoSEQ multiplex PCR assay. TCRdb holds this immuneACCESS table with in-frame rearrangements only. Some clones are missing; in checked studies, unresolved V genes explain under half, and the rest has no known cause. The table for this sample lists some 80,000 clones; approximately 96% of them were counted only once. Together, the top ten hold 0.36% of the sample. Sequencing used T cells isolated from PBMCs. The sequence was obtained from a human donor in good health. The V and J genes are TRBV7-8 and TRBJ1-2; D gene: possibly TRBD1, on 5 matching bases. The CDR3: CASSLALDSVYGYTF. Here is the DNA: TGTGCCAGCAGCTTAGCGCTCGACAGCGTCTATGGCTACACCTTC.